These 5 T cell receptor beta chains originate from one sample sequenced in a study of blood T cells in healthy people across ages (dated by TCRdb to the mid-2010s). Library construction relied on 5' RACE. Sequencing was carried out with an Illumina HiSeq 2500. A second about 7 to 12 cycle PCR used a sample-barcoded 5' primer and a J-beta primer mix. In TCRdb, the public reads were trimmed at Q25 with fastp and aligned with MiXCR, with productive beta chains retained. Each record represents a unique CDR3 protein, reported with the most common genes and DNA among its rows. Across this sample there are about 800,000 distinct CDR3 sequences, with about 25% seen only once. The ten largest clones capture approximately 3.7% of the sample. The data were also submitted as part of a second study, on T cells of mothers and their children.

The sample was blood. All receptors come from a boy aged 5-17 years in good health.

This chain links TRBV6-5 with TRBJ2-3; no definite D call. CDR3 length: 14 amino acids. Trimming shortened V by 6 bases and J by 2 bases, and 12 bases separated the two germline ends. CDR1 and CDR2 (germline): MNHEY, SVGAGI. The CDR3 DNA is TGTGCCAGCAGCTCTACACCTTTCACAGATACGCAGTATTTT. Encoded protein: CASSSTPFTDTQYF.

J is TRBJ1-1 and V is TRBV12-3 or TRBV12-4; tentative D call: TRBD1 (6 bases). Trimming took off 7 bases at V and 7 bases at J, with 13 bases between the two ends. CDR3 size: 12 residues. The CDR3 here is CASKGEGVEAFF. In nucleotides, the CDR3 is TGTGCCAGCAAGGGGGAGGGGGTTGAAGCTTTCTTT.

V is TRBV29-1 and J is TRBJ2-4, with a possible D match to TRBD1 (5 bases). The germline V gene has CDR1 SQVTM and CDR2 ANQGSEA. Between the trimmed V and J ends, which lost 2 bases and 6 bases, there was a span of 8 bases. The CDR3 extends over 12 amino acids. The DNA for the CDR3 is TGCAGCGTTGAAAAACAGGCAAACATTCAGTACTTC. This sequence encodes CSVEKQANIQYF.

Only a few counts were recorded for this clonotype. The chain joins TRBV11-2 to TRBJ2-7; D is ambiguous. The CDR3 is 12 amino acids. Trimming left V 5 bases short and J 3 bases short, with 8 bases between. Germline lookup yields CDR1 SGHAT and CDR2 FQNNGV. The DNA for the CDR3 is TGTGCCAGCAGCCGCCCGAACTACGAGCAGTACTTC. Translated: CASSRPNYEQYF.

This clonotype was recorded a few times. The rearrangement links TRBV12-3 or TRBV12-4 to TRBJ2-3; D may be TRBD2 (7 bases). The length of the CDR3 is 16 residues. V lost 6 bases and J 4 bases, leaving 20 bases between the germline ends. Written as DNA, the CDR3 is TGTGCCAGCAGAATTAGACTAGGGGGGGCGGCAGATACGCAGTATTTT. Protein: CASRIRLGGAADTQYF.